These T cell receptor beta chains were read from a single sample in a study of vaccination and CD4 T cells after COVID-19. These receptors' antigens are unknown. TCRdb redid the calling of the PCR reads with MiXCR, one entry per CDR3 protein. The top ten hold approximately 15% of the sample, which has some 20,000 distinct CDR3 sequences, 43% seen once. Material for sequencing was CD4+ T cells from blood, cultured in vitro. Every receptor here comes from a human donor who had recovered from COVID-19. Each CDR3 is given with its conserved first and last residue. Fields, in order: J gene, D gene, V gene, clone size, CDR3 protein, CDR3 DNA. D genes are given only for firm matches. For some rows the clone size is stated as once, few or many, or as a class when expanded; others skip it.

J gene: TRBJ1-1
D gene: -
V gene: TRBV24-1
clone size: few
CDR3 protein: CATSRGGEAFF
CDR3 DNA: TGTGCCACCAGTCGAGGGGGTGAAGCTTTCTTT

J gene: TRBJ1-2
D gene: TRBD1
V gene: TRBV5-4
clone size: -
CDR3 protein: CASSLSGGDNGYTF
CDR3 DNA: TGTGCCAGCAGCTTATCAGGGGGCGATAATGGCTACACCTTC

J gene: TRBJ1-2
D gene: -
V gene: TRBV2
clone size: few
CDR3 protein: CASSKTGTQEGYTF
CDR3 DNA: TGTGCCAGCAGTAAGACCGGGACCCAGGAGGGCTACACCTTC

J gene: TRBJ1-2
D gene: -
V gene: TRBV24-1
clone size: few
CDR3 protein: CATSPGPSSIGYNGYTF
CDR3 DNA: TGTGCCACCAGCCCGGGACCGTCGAGTATCGGGTATAATGGCTACACCTTC

J gene: TRBJ2-4
D gene: TRBD1
V gene: TRBV6-1
clone size: few
CDR3 protein: CASSDRRNLAKNIQYF
CDR3 DNA: TGTGCCAGCTCGGACAGGAGAAACCTAGCCAAAAACATTCAGTACTTC

J gene: TRBJ2-1
D gene: -
V gene: TRBV20-1
clone size: few
CDR3 protein: CSARDRKRNNEQFF
CDR3 DNA: TGCAGTGCAAGGGACCGAAAGCGGAACAATGAGCAGTTCTTC

J gene: TRBJ2-3
D gene: TRBD2
V gene: TRBV20-1
clone size: -
CDR3 protein: CSARLAGNTDTQYF
CDR3 DNA: TGCAGTGCTAGACTAGCGGGGAACACAGATACGCAGTATTTT

J gene: TRBJ1-6
D gene: -
V gene: TRBV7-8
clone size: -
CDR3 protein: CASSPSLRFDSPLHF
CDR3 DNA: TGTGCCAGCAGCCCCAGCCTCCGATTCGATTCACCCCTCCACTTT

J gene: TRBJ1-1
D gene: TRBD1
V gene: TRBV6-5
clone size: few
CDR3 protein: CASSYSAGGLVEAFF
CDR3 DNA: TGTGCCAGCAGTTACTCAGCAGGGGGCTTGGTTGAAGCTTTCTTT

J gene: TRBJ2-1
D gene: -
V gene: TRBV20-1
clone size: -
CDR3 protein: CSADLSGSGDNEQFF
CDR3 DNA: TGCAGTGCTGACTTATCGGGGTCCGGGGACAATGAGCAGTTCTTC

J gene: TRBJ2-1
D gene: -
V gene: TRBV28
clone size: -
CDR3 protein: CASSTRGGAGYNEQFF
CDR3 DNA: TGTGCCAGCAGCACGAGGGGGGGGGCGGGCTACAATGAGCAGTTCTTC